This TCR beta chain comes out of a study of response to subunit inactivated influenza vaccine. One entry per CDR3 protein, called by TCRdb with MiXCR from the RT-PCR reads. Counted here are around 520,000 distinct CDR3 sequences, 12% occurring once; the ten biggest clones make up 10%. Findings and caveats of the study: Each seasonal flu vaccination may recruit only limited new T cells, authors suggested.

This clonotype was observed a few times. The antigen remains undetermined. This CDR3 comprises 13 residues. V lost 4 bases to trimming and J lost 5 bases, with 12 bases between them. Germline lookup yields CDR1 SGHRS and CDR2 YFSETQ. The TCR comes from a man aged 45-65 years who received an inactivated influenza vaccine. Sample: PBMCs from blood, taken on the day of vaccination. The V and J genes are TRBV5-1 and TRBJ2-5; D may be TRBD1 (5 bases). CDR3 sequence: CASSIDSLETQYF. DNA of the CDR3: TGCGCCAGCAGCATTGACAGTTTGGAGACCCAGTACTTC.